The next 32 T cell receptor beta chains were all read from a single sample in a study of Ad26.COV2.S vaccination and SARS-CoV-2 variants. Some clones are missing from TCRdb's copy, which holds only in-frame ones; the method was immunoSEQ multiplex PCR. The sample has about 350,000 clones; around 90% are singletons. Specified treatment: some 19 received Ad26.COV2.S at low or high dose, single or two shots; roughly 5 received placebo; per-sample allocation not given. Samples were taken on day 63 after the first vaccine or placebo injection. The sample here was peripheral blood, taken in a trial of Ad26.COV2.S vaccine versus placebo. Every receptor here comes from a person between 18 and 60 years old who received the Ad26.COV2.S COVID-19 vaccine or a placebo.

The chain couples TRBV7-2 to TRBJ2-7; no definite D call. The V and J ends lost 5 bases and 4 bases respectively, with 9 bases between them. Germline V gene sequence: CDR1 SGHTA, CDR2 FQGNSA. This CDR3 region has 12 residues. CDR3 in amino acids: CASSMTSYEQYF. The CDR3 DNA sequence: TGTGCCAGCAGCATGACAAGTTACGAGCAGTACTTC.

The DNA for the CDR3 is TGTGCCAGCAGCTTAAAACCCGGCCCTAACTATGGCTACACCTTC. Its protein is CASSLKPGPNYGYTF. The genes are TRBV7-3 and TRBJ1-2; D unclear. The V end was cut by 1 base, the J end by 0 bases, with 9 bases between. This CDR3 has 15 amino acids. Germline lookup yields CDR1 SGHTA and CDR2 FQGTGA.

This clone was seen a single time. This chain connects TRBV6-5 to TRBJ2-1, with D possibly being TRBD1 or TRBD2 (5 bases each). This CDR3 contains 13 residues. Trimming shortened V by 5 bases and J by 3 bases, and 8 bases separated the two germline ends. Germline V CDR1 and CDR2: MNHEY, SVGAGI. The CDR3 protein is CASSRGGYNEQFF. The CDR3, as DNA: TGTGCCAGCAGTCGTGGGGGCTACAATGAGCAGTTCTTC.

The chain uses TRBV7-2 and TRBJ2-7, with TRBD2 matching 14 bases. The length of the CDR3 is 18 residues. Looked up from germline, CDR1 is SGHTA and CDR2 is FQGNSA. The ends lost 4 bases at V and 5 bases at J; junction bases unmatched: 13. The CDR3 coding sequence is TGTGCCAGCAGCTCTTCCCCCGGACTAGCGGGGGGTAGGAACGAGCAGTACTTC. As protein: CASSSSPGLAGGRNEQYF.

This clone has only a few counts. The CDR3 sequence is CASGPGGQPQHF. The CDR3 nucleotides are TGTGCCTCGGGCCCCGGGGGACAGCCCCAGCATTTT. The chain recombines TRBV2 with TRBJ1-5; maybe TRBD1 (5 bases). The germline V gene has CDR1 SNHLY and CDR2 FYNNEI. V lost 11 bases to trimming and J lost 7 bases, with 15 bases between them. CDR3 length: 12 residues.

The rearrangement uses TRBV7-8 and TRBJ1-1; tentatively, D is TRBD1 (5 bases). The CDR3 is 15 residues long. Germline CDR1 and CDR2: SGHVS and FQNEAQ. The V end lost 5 bases, the J end lost 6 bases, and 19 bases lay between the germline ends. In DNA form, the CDR3 reads TGTGCCAGCAGCCAGGTCTTTGGGGACGTGGCTGAAGCTTTCTTT. This translates into CASSQVFGDVAEAFF.

This chain links TRBV6-5 with TRBJ2-7, with TRBD1 matching 10 bases. With V trimmed by 8 bases and J by 2 bases, 0 bases remained unmatched. This CDR3 spans 12 amino acids. Germline CDR1 and CDR2: MNHEY and SVGAGI. CDR3 in DNA: TGTGCCAGCGGGACAGGGGCCTACGAGCAGTACTTC. This codes for CASGTGAYEQYF.

The rearrangement uses TRBV7-9 and TRBJ1-6; D is perhaps TRBD1 (6 bases). Trimming took off 5 bases at V and 6 bases at J, with 14 bases between the two ends. Germline CDR1 reads SEHNR; CDR2 reads FQNEAQ (reference sequence). CDR3 size: 15 residues. This CDR3 reads CASSKNRVGNSPLHF. In DNA form, the CDR3 reads TGTGCCAGCAGCAAAAACAGGGTTGGTAATTCACCCCTCCACTTT.

CDR3 bases: TGCGCCAGCAGCCCAGGGGTCGACTCTGGAAACACCATATATTTT. This codes for CASSPGVDSGNTIYF. The chain uses TRBV5-1 and TRBJ1-3; possible D gene TRBD1, 6 bases. V was cut by 4 bases and J by 0 bases, with 11 bases left in between. Germline lookup yields CDR1 SGHRS and CDR2 YFSETQ. The CDR3 runs 15 residues.

The rearrangement uses TRBV3-1 (or the pseudogene TRBV3-2) and TRBJ2-7; 7 positions agree with TRBD1. Germline V CDR1 and CDR2: LGHDT, YNNKEL (reference sequence). Losses at the gene ends were 4 bases for V and 6 bases for J; bases not matched to a gene: 3. This CDR3 region has 12 residues. CDR3 in amino acids: CASSPTGVEQYF. CDR3 nucleotide sequence: TGTGCCAGCAGCCCTACAGGGGTCGAGCAGTACTTC.

The V call is TRBV7-8, the J call TRBJ2-2; D ambiguous. Germline loops: CDR1 SGHVS, CDR2 FQNEAQ. There are 16 residues in the CDR3. Trimming removed 5 bases at V and 3 bases at J, with 16 bases between. In DNA, the CDR3 is TGTGCCAGCAGCCTTGTTCCCTCTGGGCACACCGGGGAGCTGTTTTTT. This codes for CASSLVPSGHTGELFF.

V usage is TRBV9 and J usage is TRBJ2-2; D is ambiguous. This CDR3 is 16 amino acids long. V was clipped by 0 bases and J by 4 bases, with 13 bases between them. CDR1 and CDR2 from the germline V gene are SGDLS and YYNGEE. CDR3 in DNA: TGTGCCAGCAGCGTAGGGGCCGATGGTGGCACCGGGGAGCTGTTTTTT. Amino acids: CASSVGADGGTGELFF.

V and J are TRBV5-6 and TRBJ2-2; D is tentatively TRBD1 or TRBD2 (5 bases each). Trimming removed 6 bases from V and 6 bases from J, with 9 bases in between. This CDR3 comprises 12 residues. Germline CDR1 is SGHDT and CDR2 is YYEEEE. Written as DNA, the CDR3 is TGTGCCAGCACCTGGGGGTCCGGGGAGCTGTTTTTT. Translated: CASTWGSGELFF.

The rearrangement joins TRBV30 to TRBJ1-6; 8 nucleotides line up with TRBD1. Germline values: CDR1 GTSNPN, CDR2 SVGIG (reference sequence). The V gene end was trimmed by 2 bases and the J gene end by 9 bases; junction bases not matched to a gene: 9. The CDR3 consists of 15 residues. The DNA for the CDR3 is TGTGCCTGGAGTCATTGGACAGGGACCTTTTCACCCCTCCACTTT. Its translation: CAWSHWTGTFSPLHF. The whole variable domain, filled in from reference TRBV30 and TRBJ1-6, reads SQTIHQWPATLVQPVGSPLSLECTVEGTSNPNLYWYRQAAGRGLQLLFYSVGIGQISSEVPQNLSASRPQDRQFILSSKKLLLSDSGFYLCAWSHWTGTFSPLHFGNGTRLTVT.

The chain employs TRBV30 and TRBJ2-1; D uncertain. The CDR3 spans 12 residues. V was cut by 5 bases and J by 1 base, with 6 bases left in between. Germline CDR1 and CDR2: GTSNPN and SVGIG (reference sequence). The CDR3 DNA is TGTGCCTGGGACGATTCCTACAATGAGCAGTTCTTC. Encoded protein: CAWDDSYNEQFF.

The rearrangement links TRBV5-4 to TRBJ2-7; TRBD2 matches 15 bases. J was trimmed by 2 bases and V by 0 bases; bases with no gene match: 6. The CDR3 has 18 amino acids. Per germline, CDR1 SGHNT and CDR2 YYREEE (reference sequence). The CDR3 loop is CASSLGGLAGGRAYEQYF. CDR3 DNA: TGTGCCAGCAGCTTGGGGGGACTAGCGGGGGGCCGAGCCTACGAGCAGTACTTC.

This chain uses TRBV5-1 with TRBJ1-2; 9 bases are a match to TRBD1. J lost 0 bases, V lost 2 bases, and 5 bases had no gene match. Germline loops: CDR1 SGHRS, CDR2 YFSETQ. The CDR3 runs to 16 residues. CDR3 residues: CASSFSGTGTNYGYTF. The CDR3 coding sequence is TGCGCCAGCAGCTTTTCCGGGACAGGGACTAACTATGGCTACACCTTC.

This clone appeared a few times. V gene TRBV5-4 combines with J gene TRBJ1-2; maybe TRBD1 (6 bases). The germline V and J ends were trimmed by 0 bases and 5 bases, with 14 bases remaining between them. This CDR3 spans 15 amino acids. Germline CDR1 is SGHNT and CDR2 is YYREEE (reference sequence). This CDR3 reads CASSLGTDLIYGYTF. CDR3 sequence (DNA): TGTGCCAGCAGCTTGGGGACAGACTTAATTTATGGCTACACCTTC.

The rearrangement links TRBV30 to TRBJ1-3, with unresolved D. V was pared by 3 bases and J by 0 bases, with 6 bases between. The germline gives CDR1 GTSNPN, CDR2 SVGIG (reference sequence). The CDR3 has 13 residues. In nucleotides, the CDR3 is TGTGCCTGGAGACACAACTCTGGAAACACCATATATTTT. As protein: CAWRHNSGNTIYF.

The chain uses TRBV29-1 and TRBJ1-6; D gene uncertain. Germline lookup yields CDR1 SQVTM and CDR2 ANQGSEA. The CDR3 spans 11 residues. The V end was cut by 4 bases, the J end by 8 bases, with 6 bases between. CDR3 bases: TGCAGCGTTGGGATGGATTCACCCCTCCACTTT. It yields the protein CSVGMDSPLHF.

The chain joins TRBV5-1 to TRBJ1-1; tentative D call: TRBD1 (6 bases). CDR3 length: 14 residues. Trimming left V 2 bases short and J 0 bases short, with 8 bases between. Looked up from germline, CDR1 is SGHRS and CDR2 is YFSETQ. CDR3 bases: TGCGCCAGCAGCTTCCGGGACATGAACACTGAAGCTTTCTTT. This sequence encodes CASSFRDMNTEAFF.

The chain joins TRBV9 to TRBJ2-7; D is ambiguous. V was trimmed by 2 bases and J by 1 base, leaving 7 bases between them. The CDR3 runs to 13 residues. Germline V gene sequence: CDR1 SGDLS, CDR2 YYNGEE. CDR3 in amino acids: CASSVSPSYEQYF. In DNA, the CDR3 is TGTGCCAGCAGCGTTTCTCCGTCCTACGAGCAGTACTTC.

V usage is TRBV6-5 and J usage is TRBJ1-1; D remains ambiguous. The CDR3 extends over 15 amino acids. Germline V gene sequence: CDR1 MNHEY, CDR2 SVGAGI. Trimming shortened V by 1 base and J by 0 bases, and 9 bases separated the two germline ends. CDR3 DNA sequence: TGTGCCAGCAGTTACTACGGACCCATGAACACTGAAGCTTTCTTT. This gives the protein CASSYYGPMNTEAFF.

The chain recombines TRBV30 with TRBJ1-5; D not certain. V lost 1 base and J 2 bases, leaving 9 bases between the germline ends. Germline V gene sequence: CDR1 GTSNPN, CDR2 SVGIG (reference sequence). CDR3 length: 14 residues. The CDR3 is CAWSEGFGNQPQHF. In nucleotides, the CDR3 is TGTGCCTGGAGTGAAGGGTTTGGCAATCAGCCCCAGCATTTT.

The chain couples TRBV6-2 or TRBV6-3 to TRBJ1-1; TRBD1 matches at 10 bases. The CDR3 runs 15 residues. Germline CDR1 and CDR2: MNHEY and SVGEGT. With 6 bases clipped from V and 6 bases from J, the junction kept 10 bases outside the gene matches. DNA of the CDR3: TGTGCCAGCAGCGCCCCAGGACAGGGGGTTCCTGAAGCTTTCTTT. Residues: CASSAPGQGVPEAFF.

The V call is TRBV6-2 or TRBV6-3, the J call TRBJ2-7; TRBD2 matches 9 bases. Trimming cost V 5 bases and J 2 bases; bases outside gene matches: 10. Germline V lookup: CDR1 MNHEY, CDR2 SVGEGT. CDR3 length: 16 residues. This CDR3 is CASSTFLAGIPYEQYF. CDR3 in DNA: TGTGCCAGCAGTACGTTCCTAGCGGGGATACCCTACGAGCAGTACTTC.

The V and J genes are TRBV18 and TRBJ1-1; 7 bases are a match to TRBD1. CDR3 size: 15 residues. CDR1 KGHSH and CDR2 LQKENI come from the germline V gene. V lost 3 bases and J lost 4; bases outside the gene matches: 8. For the CDR3, the DNA is TGTGCCAGCTCACCCCCAGGGGGGCCCGGCACTGAAGCTTTCTTT. Residues: CASSPPGGPGTEAFF.

The chain combines TRBV12-3 or TRBV12-4 with TRBJ1-2, with D perhaps matching TRBD1 (6 bases). This CDR3 is 13 amino acids long. V shed 7 bases and J shed 8 bases, with 17 bases lying between them. CDR3 residues: CASTHGGAKGYTF. CDR3 in DNA: TGTGCCAGCACCCACGGGGGGGCGAAGGGCTACACCTTC.

The CDR3 DNA sequence: TGTGCCAGCAAGTACCCGGCGGCCTATGGCTACACCTTC. The encoded protein is CASKYPAAYGYTF. The chain recombines TRBV2 with TRBJ1-2; no reliable D call. V gave up 7 bases and J gave up 4 bases, with 13 bases separating them. This CDR3 comprises 13 residues. The germline gives CDR1 SNHLY, CDR2 FYNNEI. Based on the CDR3 plus reference TRBV2 and TRBJ1-2, the full variable domain is EPEVTQTPSHQVTQMGQEVILRCVPISNHLYFYWYRQILGQKVEFLVSFYNNEISEKSEIFDDQFSVERPDGSNFTLKIRSTKLEDSAMYFCASKYPAAYGYTFGSGTRLTVV.

This clone was picked up one time. The chain recombines TRBV18 with TRBJ2-7, with 10 nucleotides matching TRBD1. Unmatched junction bases numbered 7, after V lost 5 bases and J lost 6 bases. The CDR3 totals 14 residues. Germline CDR1 and CDR2: KGHSH and LQKENI. The CDR3 sequence is CASSASGTGVEQYF. The CDR3 DNA reads TGTGCCAGCTCAGCGTCCGGGACAGGGGTCGAGCAGTACTTC.

The V and J genes are TRBV6-5 and TRBJ2-2, with 7 bases lining up with TRBD1. The CDR3 is 15 residues long. The germline CDR1 and CDR2 sequences are MNHEY and SVGAGI. Unmatched junction bases numbered 4, after V lost 0 bases and J lost 6 bases. In nucleotides, the CDR3 is TGTGCCAGCAGTTACTCGACAGGGAGTCCCGGGGAGCTGTTTTTT. Amino acids: CASSYSTGSPGELFF.

The rearrangement links TRBV9 to TRBJ2-1; D might be TRBD1 or TRBD2, each matching 5 bases. Germline-derived CDR1 and CDR2 are SGDLS and YYNGEE. This CDR3 region has 16 residues. Trimming stripped 3 bases from V and 8 bases from J, with 21 bases between. The DNA of the CDR3 is TGTGCCAGCAGCGCCACCTGGGACCCCCTAGGGGATGAGCAGTTCTTC. Translated: CASSATWDPLGDEQFF.